The rows below give T cell receptor beta chains drawn from one sample of a study of PD-1 blockade in classical Hodgkin lymphoma. Sequencing was performed with immunoSEQ multiplex PCR; in TCRdb, only in-frame clones are kept and a portion is missing. The table shows about 44,000 clones, with just over 65% occurring only once. The sample in question was peripheral blood mononuclear cells (PBMCs), obtained before the fourth cycle of nivolumab. These receptors came from a human donor with classical Hodgkin lymphoma. CDR3s include the opening cysteine and the closing phenylalanine or tryptophan. The D gene is left open where the match is weak. The size of a clone is reported for some rows only, either as once, few or many, or as a class for expanded clones.

clone_size d_call j_call v_call cdr3_aa cdr3_nt
- - TRBJ2-7 TRBV30 CAWSVGSGGREQYF TGTGCCTGGAGTGTGGGGTCCGGGGGACGGGAGCAGTACTTC
- - TRBJ1-5 TRBV28 CASSLLGGRRNQPQHF TGTGCCAGCAGTTTATTGGGGGGCCGGCGCAATCAGCCCCAGCATTTT
- - TRBJ2-5 TRBV9 CASSVAPSAQETQYF TGTGCCAGCAGCGTAGCTCCCAGCGCTCAAGAGACCCAGTACTTC
- - TRBJ1-5 TRBV7-8 CASSLGGRGQGQPQHF TGTGCCAGCAGCTTAGGGGGGCGAGGGCAAGGTCAGCCCCAGCATTTT
few - TRBJ2-5 TRBV4-1 CASSQDRTSFETQYF TGCGCCAGCAGCCAAGATAGGACCTCGTTCGAGACCCAGTACTTC
- TRBD1 TRBJ2-2 TRBV6-1 CASSARQGTGELFF TGTGCCAGCAGTGCTCGACAGGGGACCGGGGAGCTGTTTTTT
- - TRBJ1-6 TRBV30 CAWRGDKIYSPLHF TGTGCCTGGAGGGGGGACAAGATCTATTCACCCCTCCACTTT
- - TRBJ2-1 TRBV30 CAWSGYNEQFF TGTGCCTGGAGTGGCTACAATGAGCAGTTCTTC
- - TRBJ2-1 TRBV7-2 CASSSHWGNEQFF TGTGCCAGCAGCTCCCACTGGGGGAATGAGCAGTTCTTC
- - TRBJ2-7 TRBV19 CASSIALAAYEQYF TGTGCCAGTAGTATAGCCCTAGCCGCCTACGAGCAGTACTTC
once TRBD1 TRBJ1-1 TRBV7-6 CASSLALETGWFF TGTGCCAGCAGCTTAGCGCTTGAGACAGGGTGGTTCTTT
- - TRBJ2-5 TRBV30 CAWNTGQETQYF TGTGCCTGGAATACAGGACAAGAGACCCAGTACTTC
- - TRBJ2-1 TRBV11-2 CASSSQSSYNEQFF TGTGCCAGCAGCTCTCAAAGCTCCTACAATGAGCAGTTCTTC
- - TRBJ1-2 TRBV11-2 CASSLVGGSYGYTF TGTGCCAGCAGCTTAGTTGGAGGATCTTATGGCTACACCTTC
once - TRBJ2-6 TRBV21-1 CASSKEGSNGANVLTF TGTGCCAGCAGCAAAGAGGGTAGCAATGGGGCCAACGTCCTGACTTTC
- TRBD1 TRBJ2-1 TRBV5-1 CASSWGDRVYNEQFF TGCGCCAGCAGCTGGGGGGACAGGGTTTACAATGAGCAGTTCTTC
- TRBD1 TRBJ1-5 TRBV28 CASSSGTVGVQPQHF TGTGCCAGCAGTTCTGGGACAGTTGGGGTTCAGCCCCAGCATTTT
few TRBD1 TRBJ1-1 TRBV7-2 CASSSTQGTGGIAFF TGTGCCAGCAGCTCAACACAGGGAACAGGGGGGATAGCTTTCTTT
- - TRBJ1-4 TRBV7-8 CASSTSPRGEKLFF TGTGCCAGCAGCACCAGCCCACGGGGTGAAAAACTGTTTTTT
- TRBD1 TRBJ2-7 TRBV10-2 CASKLDRELTYEQYF TGCGCCAGCAAACTAGACAGGGAGCTTACCTACGAGCAGTACTTC
- TRBD2 TRBJ2-7 TRBV4-3 CASSQLTITGGGGAFYEQYF TGCGCCAGCAGCCAACTAACCATTACGGGCGGGGGAGGGGCATTCTACGAGCAGTACTTC
few - TRBJ1-4 TRBV2 CASSEELLNEKLFF TGTGCCAGCAGTGAGGAGTTGCTTAATGAAAAACTGTTTTTT
few - TRBJ2-1 TRBV7-9 CASGEQFF TGTGCCAGCGGGGAGCAGTTCTTC
- - TRBJ2-2 TRBV28 CASRTQGSNTGELFF TGTGCCAGCCGCACTCAGGGATCGAACACCGGGGAGCTGTTTTTT
few - TRBJ2-5 TRBV5-4 CASSWYQETQYF TGTGCCAGCAGCTGGTACCAAGAGACCCAGTACTTC
- TRBD1 TRBJ1-5 TRBV5-6 CASSLFGTGGSLWNQPQHF TGTGCCAGCAGCTTGTTTGGGACAGGGGGTTCCTTATGGAATCAGCCCCAGCATTTT
- - TRBJ1-6 TRBV5-8 CASSIPGRPNSPLHF TGTGCCAGCAGCATCCCAGGGAGGCCTAACTCACCCCTCCACTTT
- TRBD1 TRBJ1-5 TRBV5-1 CASSWTGDSNQPQHF TGCGCCAGCAGCTGGACAGGAGATAGCAATCAGCCCCAGCATTTT
- - TRBJ2-5 TRBV11-2 CASSLVGGVGETQYF TGTGCCAGCAGCTTAGTGGGCGGGGTTGGCGAGACCCAGTACTTC
- TRBD2 TRBJ2-7 TRBV6-6 CASSSRPPGGEQYF TGTGCCAGCAGTTCCCGACCCCCGGGGGGCGAGCAGTACTTC
- TRBD1 TRBJ1-2 TRBV7-3 CASSPDRGYGYTF TGCGCCAGCAGCCCGGACAGGGGTTATGGCTACACCTTC
- TRBD1 TRBJ1-5 TRBV28 CASSLPTGGGHQPQHF TGTGCCAGCAGTCTTCCCACAGGGGGCGGGCATCAGCCCCAGCATTTT
- TRBD2 TRBJ2-1 TRBV4-2 CASSQETGGHYNEQFF TGTGCCAGCAGCCAAGAAACGGGAGGGCATTACAATGAGCAGTTCTTC
- TRBD2 TRBJ2-3 TRBV9 CASSFGGAASDTQYF TGTGCCAGCAGTTTCGGGGGGGCGGCCTCCGATACGCAGTATTTT
- - TRBJ2-2 TRBV18 CASSPFQGSGGELFF TGTGCCAGCTCACCGTTTCAGGGGTCCGGCGGGGAGCTGTTTTTT
- TRBD1 TRBJ2-1 TRBV28 CASTDGTGGHNEQFF TGTGCCAGCACGGATGGGACAGGGGGGCACAATGAGCAGTTCTTC
many - TRBJ2-1 TRBV9 CASSVDPGGASYNEQFF TGTGCCAGCAGCGTAGATCCCGGGGGTGCTTCCTACAATGAGCAGTTCTTC
- TRBD1 TRBJ2-5 TRBV18 CASSPGTGSQETQYF TGTGCCAGCTCACCCGGGACAGGGAGCCAAGAGACCCAGTACTTC
once - TRBJ2-7 TRBV30 CAWKGGSYEQYF TGTGCCTGGAAGGGTGGTTCCTACGAGCAGTACTTC
- - TRBJ2-3 TRBV5-5 CASSLIPGTDTQYF TGTGCCAGCAGCTTAATTCCAGGCACAGATACGCAGTATTTT
- - TRBJ1-4 TRBV28 CASSLFPRGGEKLFF TGTGCCAGCAGTTTATTCCCCAGGGGCGGAGAAAAACTGTTTTTT
- - TRBJ2-7 TRBV29-1 CSVESRDYEQYF TGCAGCGTTGAATCCCGGGACTACGAGCAGTACTTC
- - TRBJ2-7 TRBV28 CASSERGNEQYF TGTGCCAGCAGCGAAAGGGGGAACGAGCAGTACTTC
- TRBD2 TRBJ2-7 TRBV5-1 CASSLVGGEPSYEQYF TGCGCCAGCAGCTTGGTGGGGGGGGAACCCTCCTACGAGCAGTACTTC
- - TRBJ1-1 TRBV7-2 CASSASGGITEAFF TGTGCCAGCAGCGCCTCGGGAGGGATCACTGAAGCTTTCTTT
- - TRBJ2-7 TRBV11-3 CASSHTGRLEKQYF TGTGCCAGCAGCCACACAGGACGGCTTGAGAAGCAGTACTTC